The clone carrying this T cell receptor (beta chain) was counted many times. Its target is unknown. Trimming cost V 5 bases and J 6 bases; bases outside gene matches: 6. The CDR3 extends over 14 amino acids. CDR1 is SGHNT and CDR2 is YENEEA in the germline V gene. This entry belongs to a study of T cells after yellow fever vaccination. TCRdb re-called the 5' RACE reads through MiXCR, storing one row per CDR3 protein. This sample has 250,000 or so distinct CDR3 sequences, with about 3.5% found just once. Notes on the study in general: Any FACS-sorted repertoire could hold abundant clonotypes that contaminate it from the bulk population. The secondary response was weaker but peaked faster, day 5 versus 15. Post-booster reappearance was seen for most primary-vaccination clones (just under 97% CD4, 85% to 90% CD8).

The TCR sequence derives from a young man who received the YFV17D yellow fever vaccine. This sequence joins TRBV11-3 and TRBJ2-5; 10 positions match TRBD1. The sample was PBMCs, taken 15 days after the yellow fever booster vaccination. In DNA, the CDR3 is TGTGCCAGCAGCCGATCGGGACAGGGGCAGACCCAGTACTTC. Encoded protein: CASSRSGQGQTQYF.